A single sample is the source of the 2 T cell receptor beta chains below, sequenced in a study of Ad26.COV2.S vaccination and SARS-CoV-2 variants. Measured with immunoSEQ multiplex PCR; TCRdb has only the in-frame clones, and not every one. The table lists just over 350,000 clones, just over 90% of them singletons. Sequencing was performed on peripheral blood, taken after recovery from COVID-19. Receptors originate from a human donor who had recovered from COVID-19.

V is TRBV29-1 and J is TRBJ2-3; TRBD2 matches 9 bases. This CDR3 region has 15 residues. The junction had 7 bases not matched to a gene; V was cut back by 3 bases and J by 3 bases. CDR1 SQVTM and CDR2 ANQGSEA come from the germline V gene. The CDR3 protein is CSVEGRGGPTDTQYF. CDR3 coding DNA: TGCAGCGTTGAGGGGCGGGGGGGTCCGACAGATACGCAGTATTTT.

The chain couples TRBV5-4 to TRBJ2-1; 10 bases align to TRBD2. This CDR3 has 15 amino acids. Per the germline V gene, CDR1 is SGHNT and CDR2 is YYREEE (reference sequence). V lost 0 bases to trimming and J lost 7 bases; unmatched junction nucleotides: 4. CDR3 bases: TGTGCCAGCAGCTTGGCGGGACTAGCGAGAAATGAGCAGTTCTTC. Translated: CASSLAGLARNEQFF.